This T cell receptor beta chain was recovered during a study of T cell clonality in common variable immunodeficiency. This clone was counted at least ten times. The observed sequence ends 3 residues before the CDR3 terminus, with the missing tail filled in from the germline J gene. The protocol was immunoSEQ multiplex PCR, while the TCRdb copy is restricted to in-frame clones and leaves out a portion. Altogether roughly 60,000 clones were found in the sample, and no singletons occur. Germline CDR1 KGHSH, CDR2 LQKENI. There are 14 residues in the CDR3. V lost 5 bases, J lost 7 bases, and 7 bases stayed unmatched. Patients and controls were mostly of Caucasian heritage.

This chain uses TRBV18 with TRBJ2-4; the match to TRBD2 covers 8 bases. This sequence originates from a person aged 18 to 70 in good health. Sequenced sample: peripheral blood mononuclear cells. The sequenced part of the CDR3 DNA is TGTGCCAGCTCATCGGGAGGGGATCGGAACATT. Residues: CASSSGGDRNI. The whole CDR3 is CASSSGGDRNIQYF.